The text below deals with one T cell receptor (beta chain). Its antigen remains unknown. This sample was included in a study of T cell repertoires in ileal Crohn's disease. Study-level points and caveats: Mucosal expansions were suggested to be mainly CD8 T cells. Every patient over 26.8% clonality showed endoscopic recurrence. Active smokers at surgery had more clonal expansions than non-smokers.

Sequencing used immunoSEQ multiplex PCR; TCRdb keeps in-frame clones, though not all of them. The profile shows around 8,500 clones, about 96% of them singletons. Looked up from germline, CDR1 is SGHRS and CDR2 is YFSETQ. Trimming cost V 7 bases and J 2 bases; bases outside gene matches: 7. There are 17 residues in the CDR3. This clonotype was obtained from an adult with Crohn's disease. V usage is TRBV5-1 and J usage is TRBJ2-2; TRBD2 aligns across 14 bases. Sequencing used ileal tissue. CDR3 amino acids: CASAGLAGGINTGELFF. CDR3 nucleotides: TGCGCCAGCGCCGGACTAGCGGGGGGCATCAACACCGGGGAGCTGTTTTTT.